A single sample is the source of the 6 T cell receptor beta chains below, sequenced in a study of T cell responses to AZD1222 COVID-19 vaccine. Assay: immunoSEQ multiplex PCR; the TCRdb copy retains only in-frame clones and omits some. This sample has tens of thousands of clones, with more than 75% found just once. Source: peripheral blood, taken 28 days after the second dose of the MenACWY control vaccine. The receptor set was obtained from an adult who received the MenACWY meningococcal vaccine as a control.

The chain employs TRBV5-1 and TRBJ2-2, with 10 bases that match TRBD2. Trimming removed 9 bases from V and 2 bases from J; junction bases left unmatched: 7. The CDR3 length is 15 residues. Looked up from germline, CDR1 is SGHRS and CDR2 is YFSETQ. This CDR3 reads CATRVAGGNTGELFF. The CDR3 DNA reads TGCGCCACGCGAGTAGCGGGAGGCAACACCGGGGAGCTGTTTTTT.

V and J are TRBV10-3 and TRBJ1-3; weak D call: TRBD1 (5 bases). The V end lost 3 bases, the J end lost 0 bases, and 12 bases lay between the germline ends. The V gene's germline CDR1 is ENHRY and CDR2 SYGVKD. The CDR3 is made up of 16 amino acids. In DNA form, the CDR3 reads TGTGCCATCAGTGACCGGGGGGACCACTCTGGAAACACCATATATTTT. Residues: CAISDRGDHSGNTIYF.

The chain is built from TRBV28 and TRBJ1-1; no definite D call. Trimming took off 4 bases at V and 3 bases at J, with 12 bases between the two ends. Germline-derived CDR1 and CDR2 are MDHEN and SYDVKM. The CDR3 has 14 amino acids. The CDR3 is CASSSPIAYTEAFF. As DNA, the CDR3 is TGTGCCAGCAGTTCACCCATTGCCTACACTGAAGCTTTCTTT. The complete variable domain, with remaining parts taken from reference TRBV28 and TRBJ1-1, reads DVKVTQSSRYLVKRTGEKVFLECVQDMDHENMFWYRQDPGLGLRLIYFSYDVKMKEKGDIPEGYSVSREKKERFSLILESASTNQTSMYLCASSSPIAYTEAFFGQGTRLTVV.

The V and J genes are TRBV6-2 or TRBV6-3 and TRBJ1-5; 9 bases fit TRBD1. Germline V gene sequence: CDR1 MNHEY, CDR2 SVGEGT. V shed 5 bases and J 3 bases; nucleotides not matched to a gene: 8. The CDR3 runs 16 residues. In nucleotides, the CDR3 is TGTGCCAGCAGTGGACAGGGGACCCTCTCCAATCAGCCCCAGCATTTT. As protein: CASSGQGTLSNQPQHF.

The genes are TRBV9 and TRBJ2-1, with 7 bases matching TRBD2. CDR3 size: 15 residues. Germline-derived CDR1 and CDR2 are SGDLS and YYNGEE. V lost 3 bases and J lost 5; bases outside the gene matches: 8. As DNA, the CDR3 is TGTGCCAGCAGCGCCGTAGCGGGCCTAAACAATGAGCAGTTCTTC. Translation: CASSAVAGLNNEQFF.

The V call is TRBV12-5, the J call TRBJ1-5; weak D call: TRBD1 (5 bases). The CDR3 contains 14 residues. Trimming took 1 base from V and 2 from J, leaving 6 bases between them. In germline, CDR1 is LGHNT, CDR2 FRNRAP. For the CDR3, the DNA is TGTGCTAGTGGTTTGGGGGACGGCAATCAGCCCCAGCATTTT. Protein: CASGLGDGNQPQHF.